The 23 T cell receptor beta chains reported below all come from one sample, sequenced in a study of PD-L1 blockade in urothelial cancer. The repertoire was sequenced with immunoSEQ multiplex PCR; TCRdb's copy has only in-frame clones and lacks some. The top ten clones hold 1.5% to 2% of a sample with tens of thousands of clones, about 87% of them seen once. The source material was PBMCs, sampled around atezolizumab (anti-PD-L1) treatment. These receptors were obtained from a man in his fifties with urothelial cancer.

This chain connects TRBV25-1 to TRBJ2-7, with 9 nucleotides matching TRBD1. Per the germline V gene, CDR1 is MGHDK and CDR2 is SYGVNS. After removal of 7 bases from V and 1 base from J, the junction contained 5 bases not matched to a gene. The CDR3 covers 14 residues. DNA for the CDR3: TGTGCCAGCACGGGTGACAGGGGGTCCTACGAGCAGTACTTC. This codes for CASTGDRGSYEQYF.

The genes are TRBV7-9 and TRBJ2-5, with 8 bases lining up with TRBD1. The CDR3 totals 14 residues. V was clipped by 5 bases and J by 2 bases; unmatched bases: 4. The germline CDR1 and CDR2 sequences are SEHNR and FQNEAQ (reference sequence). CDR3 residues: CASSPGTGQETQYF. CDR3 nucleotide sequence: TGTGCCAGCAGCCCAGGGACAGGTCAAGAGACCCAGTACTTC.

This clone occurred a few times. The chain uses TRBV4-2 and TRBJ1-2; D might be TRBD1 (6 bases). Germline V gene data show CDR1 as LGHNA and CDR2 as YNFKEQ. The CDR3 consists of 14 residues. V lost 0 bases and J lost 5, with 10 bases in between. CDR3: CASSQDGTLYGYTF. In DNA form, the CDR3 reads TGTGCCAGCAGCCAAGATGGGACACTGTATGGCTACACCTTC.

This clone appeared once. CDR3 DNA sequence: TGTGCCAGTAGTCAACAAGGAGGGAACAAAAACATTCAGTACTTC. Protein product: CASSQQGGNKNIQYF. The chain carries TRBV19 and TRBJ2-4, with a possible D match to TRBD2 (6 bases). V lost 5 bases, J lost 3 bases, and 14 bases lay in between. CDR1 is LNHDA and CDR2 is SQIVND in the germline V gene (reference sequence). The CDR3 is made up of 15 amino acids.

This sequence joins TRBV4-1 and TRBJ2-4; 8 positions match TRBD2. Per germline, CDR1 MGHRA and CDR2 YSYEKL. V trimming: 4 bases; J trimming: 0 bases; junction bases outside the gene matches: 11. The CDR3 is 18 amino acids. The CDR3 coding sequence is TGCGCCAGCAGCCGACCAGCGGGGGCCCCTCTAGCCAAAAACATTCAGTACTTC. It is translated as CASSRPAGAPLAKNIQYF.

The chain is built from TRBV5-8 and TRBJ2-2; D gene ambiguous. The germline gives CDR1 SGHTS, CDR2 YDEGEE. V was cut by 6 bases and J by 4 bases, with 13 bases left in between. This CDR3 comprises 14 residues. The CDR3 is CASTQSGPTGELFF. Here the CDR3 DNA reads TGTGCCAGCACCCAATCGGGTCCCACCGGGGAGCTGTTTTTT.

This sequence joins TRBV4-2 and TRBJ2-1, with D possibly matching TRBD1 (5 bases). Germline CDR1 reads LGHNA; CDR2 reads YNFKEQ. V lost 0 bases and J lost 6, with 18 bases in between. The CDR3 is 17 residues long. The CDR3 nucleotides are TGTGCCAGCAGCCAAGAAGGTGGGGCCTACTCTAGCAATGAGCAGTTCTTC. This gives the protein CASSQEGGAYSSNEQFF.

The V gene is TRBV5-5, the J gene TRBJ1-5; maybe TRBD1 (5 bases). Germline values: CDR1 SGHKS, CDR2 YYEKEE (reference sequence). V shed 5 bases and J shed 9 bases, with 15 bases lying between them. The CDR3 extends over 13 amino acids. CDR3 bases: TGTGCCAGCAGATGGGGGGATTTGGGGCCCCAGCATTTT. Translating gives CASRWGDLGPQHF.

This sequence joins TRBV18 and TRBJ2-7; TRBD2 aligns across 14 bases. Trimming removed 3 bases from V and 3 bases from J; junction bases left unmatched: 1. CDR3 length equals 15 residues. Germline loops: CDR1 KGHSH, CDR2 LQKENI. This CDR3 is CASSPGLAGVYEQYF. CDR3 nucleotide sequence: TGTGCCAGCTCACCGGGACTAGCGGGAGTCTACGAGCAGTACTTC. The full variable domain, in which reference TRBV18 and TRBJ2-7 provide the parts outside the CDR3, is NAGVMQNPRHLVRRRGQEARLRCSPMKGHSHVYWYRQLPEEGLKFMVYLQKENIIDESGMPKERFSAEFPKEGPSILRIQQVVRGDSAAYFCASSPGLAGVYEQYFGPGTRLTVT.

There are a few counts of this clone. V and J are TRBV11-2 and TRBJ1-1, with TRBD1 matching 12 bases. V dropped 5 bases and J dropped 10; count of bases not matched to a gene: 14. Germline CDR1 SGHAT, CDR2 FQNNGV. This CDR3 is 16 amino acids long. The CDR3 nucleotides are TGTGCCAGCAGCAGTTTATCGGGACAGGGGGCTAAAGGAGCTTTCTTT. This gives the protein CASSSLSGQGAKGAFF.

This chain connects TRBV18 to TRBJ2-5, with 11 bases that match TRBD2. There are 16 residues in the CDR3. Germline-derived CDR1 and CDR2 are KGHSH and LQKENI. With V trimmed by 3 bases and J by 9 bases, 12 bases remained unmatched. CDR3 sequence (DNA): TGTGCCAGCTCACCCTCTAGCGGGGGGAACCAAAGGGCCCAGTACTTC. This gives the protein CASSPSSGGNQRAQYF.

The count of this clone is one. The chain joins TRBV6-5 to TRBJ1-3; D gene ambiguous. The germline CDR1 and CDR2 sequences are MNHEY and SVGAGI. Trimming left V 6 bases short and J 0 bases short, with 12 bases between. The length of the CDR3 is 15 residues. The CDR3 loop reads CASRPRQVSGNTIYF. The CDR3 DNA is TGTGCCAGCAGACCTCGGCAGGTCTCTGGAAACACCATATATTTT.

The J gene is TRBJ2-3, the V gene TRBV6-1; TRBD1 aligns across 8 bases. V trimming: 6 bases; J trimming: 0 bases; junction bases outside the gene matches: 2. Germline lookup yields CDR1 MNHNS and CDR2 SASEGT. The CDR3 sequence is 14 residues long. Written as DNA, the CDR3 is TGTGCCAGCAGGCGGGACAGGAGCACAGATACGCAGTATTTT. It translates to CASRRDRSTDTQYF.

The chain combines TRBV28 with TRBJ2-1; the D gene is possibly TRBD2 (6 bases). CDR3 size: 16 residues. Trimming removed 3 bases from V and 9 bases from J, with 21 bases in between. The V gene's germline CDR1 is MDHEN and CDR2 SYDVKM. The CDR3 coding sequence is TGTGCCAGCAGTTTTTTTGGAGGGGACTCCATCGGTGAGCAGTTCTTC. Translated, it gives CASSFFGGDSIGEQFF.

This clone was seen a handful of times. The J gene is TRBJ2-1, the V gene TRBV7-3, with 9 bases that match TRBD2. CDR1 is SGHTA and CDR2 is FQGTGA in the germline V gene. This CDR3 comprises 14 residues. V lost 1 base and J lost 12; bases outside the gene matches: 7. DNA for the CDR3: TGTGCCAGCAGCTTAAATCTTGCGGGGGGGTTGCAGTTCTTC. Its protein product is CASSLNLAGGLQFF.

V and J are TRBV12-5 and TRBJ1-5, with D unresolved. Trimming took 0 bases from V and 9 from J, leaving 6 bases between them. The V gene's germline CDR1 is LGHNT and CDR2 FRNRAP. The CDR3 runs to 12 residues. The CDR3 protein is CASGLVGPPQHF. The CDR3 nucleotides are TGTGCTAGTGGTTTGGTTGGGCCGCCCCAGCATTTT.

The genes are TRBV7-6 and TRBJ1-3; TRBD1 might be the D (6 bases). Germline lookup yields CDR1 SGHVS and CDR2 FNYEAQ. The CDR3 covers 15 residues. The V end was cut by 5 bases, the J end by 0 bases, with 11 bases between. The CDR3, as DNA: TGTGCCAGCAGCCGACAGGCGCTCTCTGGAAACACCATATATTTT. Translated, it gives CASSRQALSGNTIYF.

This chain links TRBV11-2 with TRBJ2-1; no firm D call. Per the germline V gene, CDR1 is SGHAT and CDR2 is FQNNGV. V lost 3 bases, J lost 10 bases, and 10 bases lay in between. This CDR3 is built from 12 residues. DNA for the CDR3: TGTGCCAGCAGCTTCTCGTCGACAGAGCAGTTCTTC. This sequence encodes CASSFSSTEQFF.

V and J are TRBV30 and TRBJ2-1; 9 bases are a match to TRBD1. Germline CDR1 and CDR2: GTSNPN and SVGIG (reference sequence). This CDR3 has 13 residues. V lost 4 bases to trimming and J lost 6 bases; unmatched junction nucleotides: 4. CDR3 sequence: CAWTGQGVNEQFF. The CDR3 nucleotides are TGTGCCTGGACGGGACAGGGTGTCAATGAGCAGTTCTTC.

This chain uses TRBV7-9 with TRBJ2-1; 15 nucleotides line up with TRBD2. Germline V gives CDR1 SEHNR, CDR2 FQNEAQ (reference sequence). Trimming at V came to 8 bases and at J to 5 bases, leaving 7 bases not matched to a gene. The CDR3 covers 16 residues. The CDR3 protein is CASGTSGGTGNNEQFF. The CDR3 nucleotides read TGTGCCAGCGGGACTAGCGGGGGGACAGGAAACAATGAGCAGTTCTTC.

CDR3 sequence (DNA): TGTGCCAGCTCACCAAGGTCAGGGTCCTACGAGCAGTACTTC. This gives the protein CASSPRSGSYEQYF. The chain carries TRBV18 and TRBJ2-7, with D possibly matching TRBD1 (5 bases). The CDR3 has 14 amino acids. The germline CDR1 and CDR2 sequences are KGHSH and LQKENI. V lost 2 bases and J lost 1, with 9 bases in between.

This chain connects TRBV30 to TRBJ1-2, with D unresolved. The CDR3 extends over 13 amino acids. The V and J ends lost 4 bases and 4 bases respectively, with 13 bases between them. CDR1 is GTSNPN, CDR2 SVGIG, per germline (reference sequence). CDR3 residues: CAWTLSRGYGYTF. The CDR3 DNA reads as TGTGCCTGGACCCTGTCCCGAGGCTATGGCTACACCTTC.

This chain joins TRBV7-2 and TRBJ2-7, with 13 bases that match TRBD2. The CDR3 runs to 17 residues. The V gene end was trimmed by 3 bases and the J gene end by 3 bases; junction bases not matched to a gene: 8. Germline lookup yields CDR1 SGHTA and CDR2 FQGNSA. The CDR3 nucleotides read TGTGCCAGCAGCTTGGAGCTTTGGACTAGCGGGAGCTACGAGCAGTACTTC. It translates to CASSLELWTSGSYEQYF.